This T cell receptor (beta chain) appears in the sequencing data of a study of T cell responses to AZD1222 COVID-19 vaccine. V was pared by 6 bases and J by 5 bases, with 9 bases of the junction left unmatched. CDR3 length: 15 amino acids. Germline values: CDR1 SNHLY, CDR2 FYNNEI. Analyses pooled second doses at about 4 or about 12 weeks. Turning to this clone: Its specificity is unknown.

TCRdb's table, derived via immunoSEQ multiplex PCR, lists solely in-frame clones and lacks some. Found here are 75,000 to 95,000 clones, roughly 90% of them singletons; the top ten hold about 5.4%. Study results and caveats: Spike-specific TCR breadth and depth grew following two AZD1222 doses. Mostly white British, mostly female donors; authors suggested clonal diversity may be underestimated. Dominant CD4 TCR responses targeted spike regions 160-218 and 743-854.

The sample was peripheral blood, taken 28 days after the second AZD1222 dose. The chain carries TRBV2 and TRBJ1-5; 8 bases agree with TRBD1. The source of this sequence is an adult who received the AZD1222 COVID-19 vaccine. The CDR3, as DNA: TGTGCCAGCAGAGATGGGACAGGTGTGGATCAGCCCCAGCATTTT. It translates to CASRDGTGVDQPQHF.